This entry concerns a single TCR beta chain. The antigen is unknown. V gave up 5 bases and J gave up 10 bases; unmatched junction bases: 3. The germline V gene encodes CDR1 ENHRY and CDR2 SYGVKD. The CDR3 length is 13 residues. The sample comes from a study of immune cell composition in non-small cell lung cancer. Study-level findings and limits: Smoking pack-years did not significantly correlate with tumour TCR-beta clonality. Squamous carcinomas (approximately 75%) more often had tumour-associated clones >0.5% than adenocarcinomas (roughly 33%).

Assay: immunoSEQ multiplex PCR; the TCRdb copy retains only in-frame clones and omits some. The sample carries around 3,000 clones, roughly 70% recorded once. The sequence was obtained from a human donor with non-small cell lung cancer. The source material was lung tumor tissue. The V and J genes are TRBV10-3 and TRBJ2-1, with TRBD2 matching over 12 bases. This chain's CDR3 is CAISRLAGVEQFF. CDR3 DNA sequence: TGTGCCATCAGTCGACTAGCGGGAGTGGAGCAGTTCTTC.